A selection of T cell receptor beta chains follows, all from one sample in a study of blood T cell repertoires in COVID-19. Method: immunoSEQ multiplex PCR; TCRdb's copy keeps in-frame clones and lacks some. Altogether over 200,000 clones are present, 90% being singletons, with the ten largest covering less than 3.5%. Material: peripheral blood. The receptors come from a man aged 25 to 40 with COVID-19, enrolled during active disease. Each CDR3 is given with its conserved first and last residue. Each record gives: V gene, clone size, CDR3 protein. Size tells how often a clone was seen (once, few, many) or the class of an expanded clone, and some rows leave it out.

TRBV6-5 | - | CASSSLPGGDAIYF
TRBV28 | - | CASNLQGSTYEQYF
TRBV29-1 | - | CSVEFQLMNTEAFF
TRBV28 | - | CASSFTDRGINEKLFF
TRBV6-2/TRBV6-3 | - | CASSYSTGSAYEQYF
TRBV12-2 | - | CASRLANGTSGRPDNEQFF
TRBV11-1 | - | CASSLAAGQGIYEQYF
TRBV2 | - | CASLTSGRRSEQYF
TRBV4-3 | - | CASSLQRGVSYKQYF
TRBV28 | - | CASSSRVPVYGYTF
TRBV7-2 | - | CASSFSGSGYEQYF
TRBV19 | once | CASSAQETGGWISGYTF
TRBV19 | - | CASSRDRDAEAFF
TRBV5-1 | - | CASSPSTGTNTGELFF
TRBV7-3 | - | CASSPGLILKNIQYF
TRBV7-9 | - | CASSQQGTEAFF
TRBV6-6 | few | CATGSGTKSMAQHF
TRBV2 | - | CASSEWVAGASEQFF
TRBV2 | - | CASSVQGVPNQPQHF
TRBV14 | once | CASSLPSYEQFF
TRBV28 | - | CASSLYSNTEAFF